A single T cell receptor (beta chain) is shown here with its context. The sample has other DNA sequences that encode this CDR3 too. The CDR3 length is 11 residues. Germline V gene lookup returns CDR1 LGHDT and CDR2 YNNKEL (reference sequence). Trimming took off 5 bases at V and 2 bases at J, with 4 bases between the two ends. The data belong to a study of control samples from healthy donors and cancer patients. Repertoires were generated with immunoSEQ multiplex PCR, while TCRdb's copy carries only in-frame clones and drops some. Of hundreds of thousands of clones in the sample, around 80% were seen once.

The chain recombines TRBV3-1 (or the pseudogene TRBV3-2) with TRBJ2-7; the D is unclear. The origin of this receptor is a woman aged 60-75 years with lung cancer. Material: PBMCs. The CDR3, as DNA: TGTGCCAGCAGCAGAGCCTACGAGCAGTACTTC. Its translation is CASSRAYEQYF.